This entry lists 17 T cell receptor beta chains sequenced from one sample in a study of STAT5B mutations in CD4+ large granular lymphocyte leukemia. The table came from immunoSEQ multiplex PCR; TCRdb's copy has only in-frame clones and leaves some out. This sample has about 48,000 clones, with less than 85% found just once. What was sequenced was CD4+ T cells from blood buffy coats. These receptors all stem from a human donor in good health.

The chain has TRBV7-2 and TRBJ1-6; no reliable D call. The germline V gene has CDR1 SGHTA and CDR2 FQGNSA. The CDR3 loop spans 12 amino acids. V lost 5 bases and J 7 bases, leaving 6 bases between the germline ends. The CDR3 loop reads CASSQENSPLHF. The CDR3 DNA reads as TGTGCCAGCAGCCAGGAAAATTCACCCCTCCACTTT.

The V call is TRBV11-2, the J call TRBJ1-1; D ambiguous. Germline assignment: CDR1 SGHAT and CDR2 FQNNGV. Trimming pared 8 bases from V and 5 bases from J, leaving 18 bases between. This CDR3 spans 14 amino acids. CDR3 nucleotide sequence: TGTGCCAGCGTCGGGGTTCGGTTTAGGACTGAAGCTTTCTTT. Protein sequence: CASVGVRFRTEAFF.

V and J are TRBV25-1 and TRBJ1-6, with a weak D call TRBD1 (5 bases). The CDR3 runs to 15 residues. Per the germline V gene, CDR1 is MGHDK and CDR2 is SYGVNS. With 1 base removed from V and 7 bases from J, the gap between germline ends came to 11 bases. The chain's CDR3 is CASSESRGANSPLHF. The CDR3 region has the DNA TGTGCCAGCAGTGAATCAAGGGGAGCGAATTCACCCCTCCACTTT.

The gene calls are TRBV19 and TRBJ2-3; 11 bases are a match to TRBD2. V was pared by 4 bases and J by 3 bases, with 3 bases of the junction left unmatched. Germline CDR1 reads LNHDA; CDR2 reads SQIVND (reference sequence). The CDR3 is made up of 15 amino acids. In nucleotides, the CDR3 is TGTGCCAGTAGTAAAGTAGCGGGGGGGACAGATACGCAGTATTTT. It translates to CASSKVAGGTDTQYF.

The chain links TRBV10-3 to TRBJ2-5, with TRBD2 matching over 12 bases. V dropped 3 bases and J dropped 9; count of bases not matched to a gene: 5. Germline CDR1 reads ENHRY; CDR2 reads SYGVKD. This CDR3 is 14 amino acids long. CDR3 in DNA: TGTGCCATCAGTGAATATCTAGCGGGGGGGGCCCAGTACTTC. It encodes CAISEYLAGGAQYF.

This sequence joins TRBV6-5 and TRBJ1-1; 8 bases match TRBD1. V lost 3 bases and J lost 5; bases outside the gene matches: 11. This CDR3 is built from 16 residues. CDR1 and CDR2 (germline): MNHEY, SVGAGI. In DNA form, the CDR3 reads TGTGCCAGCAGTTATCCCGGACAGGGTTTGGGGACTGAAGCTTTCTTT. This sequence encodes CASSYPGQGLGTEAFF.

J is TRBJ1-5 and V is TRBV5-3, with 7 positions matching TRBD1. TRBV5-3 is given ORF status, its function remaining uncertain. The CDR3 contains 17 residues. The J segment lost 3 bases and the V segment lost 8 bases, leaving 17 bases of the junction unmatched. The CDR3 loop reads CARDSCKTGWPNQPQHF. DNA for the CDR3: TGTGCCAGGGACTCCTGCAAGACAGGGTGGCCCAATCAGCCCCAGCATTTT.

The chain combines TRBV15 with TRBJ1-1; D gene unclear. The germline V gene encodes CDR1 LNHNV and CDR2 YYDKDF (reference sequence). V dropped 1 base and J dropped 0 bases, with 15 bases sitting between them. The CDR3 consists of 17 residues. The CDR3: CATSRGDSGRMNTEAFF. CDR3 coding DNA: TGTGCCACCAGCAGAGGTGATTCAGGCCGCATGAACACTGAAGCTTTCTTT.

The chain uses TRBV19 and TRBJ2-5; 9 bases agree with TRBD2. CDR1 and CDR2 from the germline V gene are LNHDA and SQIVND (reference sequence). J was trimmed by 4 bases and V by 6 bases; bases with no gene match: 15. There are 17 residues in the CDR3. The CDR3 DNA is TGTGCCAGTAGCCAGCTAGCGGGGATTGGATGGTTAGAGACCCAGTACTTC. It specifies CASSQLAGIGWLETQYF.

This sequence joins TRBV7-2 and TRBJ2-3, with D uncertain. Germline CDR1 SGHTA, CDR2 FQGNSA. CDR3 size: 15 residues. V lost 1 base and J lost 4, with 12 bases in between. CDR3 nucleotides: TGTGCCAGCAGCTTAGGGCTTTTAAGGTCAGATACGCAGTATTTT. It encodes CASSLGLLRSDTQYF.

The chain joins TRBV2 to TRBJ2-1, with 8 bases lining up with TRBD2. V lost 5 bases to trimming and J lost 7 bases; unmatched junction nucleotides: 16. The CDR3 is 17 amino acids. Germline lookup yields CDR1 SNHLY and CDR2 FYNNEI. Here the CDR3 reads CASSLTEAGGTTNEQFF. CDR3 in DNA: TGTGCCAGCAGTCTCACTGAGGCGGGGGGCACCACGAATGAGCAGTTCTTC.

The CDR3 nucleotides read TGTGCCAGCAGCTTAGACACAGGGATCTATGGCTACACCTTC. This translates into CASSLDTGIYGYTF. V and J are TRBV7-9 and TRBJ1-2; D may be TRBD1 (6 bases). CDR1 is SEHNR and CDR2 is FQNEAQ in the germline V gene (reference sequence). This CDR3 region has 14 residues. V was pared by 1 base and J by 4 bases, with 10 bases between.

CDR3 loop: CASSFTQGTDTQYF. CDR3 bases: TGTGCCAGCAGCTTTACACAGGGCACAGATACGCAGTATTTT. The chain carries TRBV7-9 and TRBJ2-3; a weak D match, TRBD1 (5 bases). V shed 3 bases and J shed 1 base, with 8 bases lying between them. Looked up from germline, CDR1 is SEHNR and CDR2 is FQNEAQ (reference sequence). The CDR3 sequence is 14 residues long.

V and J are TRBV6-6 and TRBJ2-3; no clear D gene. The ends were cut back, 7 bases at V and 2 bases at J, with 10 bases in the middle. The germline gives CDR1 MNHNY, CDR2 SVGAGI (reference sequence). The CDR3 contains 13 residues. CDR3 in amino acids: CASTEINTDTQYF. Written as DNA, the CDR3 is TGTGCCAGCACCGAGATAAACACAGATACGCAGTATTTT.

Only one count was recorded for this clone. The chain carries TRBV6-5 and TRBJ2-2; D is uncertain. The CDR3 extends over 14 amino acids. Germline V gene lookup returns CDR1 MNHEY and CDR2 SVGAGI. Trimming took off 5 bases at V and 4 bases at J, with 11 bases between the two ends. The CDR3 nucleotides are TGTGCCAGCAGTGCACAACAGAGCACCGGGGAGCTGTTTTTT. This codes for CASSAQQSTGELFF.

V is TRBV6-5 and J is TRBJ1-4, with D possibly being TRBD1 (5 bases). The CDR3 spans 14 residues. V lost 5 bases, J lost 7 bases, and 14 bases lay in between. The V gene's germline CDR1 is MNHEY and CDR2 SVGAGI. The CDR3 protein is CASSAPGRGEKLFF. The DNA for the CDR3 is TGTGCCAGCAGTGCCCCGGGACGGGGTGAAAAACTGTTTTTT.

The chain's CDR3 is CASTRSTVNTEAFF. As DNA, the CDR3 is TGTGCCAGCACCCGATCCACAGTGAACACTGAAGCTTTCTTT. The chain uses TRBV6-5 and TRBJ1-1; D call uncertain. CDR1 is MNHEY and CDR2 is SVGAGI in the germline V gene. V lost 7 bases to trimming and J lost 0 bases, with 12 bases between them. This CDR3 is built from 14 residues.